This TCR beta chain was found in a study of blood T cells in healthy people across ages. Together with a sample-barcoded 5' primer, a J-beta primer mix was included in a second PCR lasting about 6 to 11 cycles. TCRdb re-analysed the 5' RACE reads in MiXCR, keeping a single row per CDR3 protein. The data contain about 680,000 distinct CDR3 sequences, about half of them singletons. The CDR3 is 12 residues long. The V and J ends lost 8 bases and 1 base respectively, with 9 bases between them. CDR1 is MDHEN, CDR2 SYDVKM, per germline. The extraction recovered at least 5.5 micrograms of total RNA per sample.

The sequencing sample was made of blood. The receptor was isolated from a woman aged 55-69 years in good health. The rearrangement links TRBV28 to TRBJ2-7; D ambiguous. The CDR3 sequence: CASGRSSYEQYF. CDR3 in DNA: TGTGCCAGCGGAAGGAGTTCCTACGAGCAGTACTTC.